This T cell receptor beta chain derives from a study of blood T cell repertoires in COVID-19. Study in general: Material from acute and convalescent COVID-19 was sourced from the United States, Italy and Spain. Sources were T cells, B-cell-depleted T cells, or PBMCs; the material itself was cDNA or gDNA.

Per the study methods: For nucleated cells, counts were estimated from reference gene primer amplification. This table comes from immunoSEQ multiplex PCR, and its TCRdb copy is limited to in-frame clones, with some not included. V, J and clone size were drawn from that table, and D and trimming were deduced from the DNA. The repertoire holds roughly 160,000 clones, with under 95% as singletons. J was trimmed by 0 bases and V by 2 bases; bases with no gene match: 12. The CDR3 is 19 residues long. The V gene's germline CDR1 is SEHNR and CDR2 FQNEAQ (reference sequence). This sequence originates from a young man with acute or convalescent COVID-19. V and J are TRBV7-9 and TRBJ2-3, with 9 bases matching TRBD2. The sequencing input was peripheral blood. The CDR3 bases are TGTGCCAGCAGCTTATTCAGTCGAGGCGGGGGGGTTAGCACAGATACGCAGTATTTT. Encoded protein: CASSLFSRGGGVSTDTQYF. Full variable domain (missing parts from reference TRBV7-9 and TRBJ2-3): DTGVSQNPRHKITKRGQNVTFRCDPISEHNRLYWYRQTLGQGPEFLTYFQNEAQLEKSRLLSDRFSAERPKGSFSTLEIQRTEQGDSAMYLCASSLFSRGGGVSTDTQYFGPGTRLTVL.